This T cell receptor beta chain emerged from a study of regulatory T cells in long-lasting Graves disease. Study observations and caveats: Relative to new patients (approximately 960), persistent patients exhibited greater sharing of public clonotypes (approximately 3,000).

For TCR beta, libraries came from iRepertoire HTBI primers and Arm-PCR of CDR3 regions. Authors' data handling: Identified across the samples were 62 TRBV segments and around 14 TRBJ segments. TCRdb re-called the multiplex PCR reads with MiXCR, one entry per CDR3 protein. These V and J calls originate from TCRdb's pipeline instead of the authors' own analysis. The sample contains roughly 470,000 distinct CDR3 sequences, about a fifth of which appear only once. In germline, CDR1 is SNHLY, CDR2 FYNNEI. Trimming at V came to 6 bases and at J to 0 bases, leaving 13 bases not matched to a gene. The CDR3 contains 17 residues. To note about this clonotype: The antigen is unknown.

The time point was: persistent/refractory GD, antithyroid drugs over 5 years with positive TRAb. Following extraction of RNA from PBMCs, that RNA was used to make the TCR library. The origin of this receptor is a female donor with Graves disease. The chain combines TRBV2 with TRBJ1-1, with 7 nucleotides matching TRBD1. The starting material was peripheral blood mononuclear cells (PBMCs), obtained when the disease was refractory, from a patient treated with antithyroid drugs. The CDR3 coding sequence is TGTGCCAGCAGCTTCCCCGGGACAGACCTTATGAACACTGAAGCTTTCTTT. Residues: CASSFPGTDLMNTEAFF.